This section outlines one T cell receptor (beta chain) sequence together with its context. What it recognizes is unknown. This sample is part of a study of cytomegalovirus exposure and HLA in healthy donors. Study-level results: One variant, a missense change in DCLRE1C, was linked in a later analysis to TCR beta V- and J-gene trimming. Analysis was performed later, and it showed HLA-associated TCR beta chains to be more clonally expanded than equally common others. Across donors, presence/absence analyses took sequencing depth to be roughly uniform. Fewer N-insertions (relative to the approximately 670-donor mean) were reportedly seen in an Asian-associated ancestry cluster in a later analysis.

The PCR was carried out with 60 Vbeta primers and 13 Jbeta primers. Libraries were prepared by immunoSEQ multiplex PCR; TCRdb keeps only in-frame clonotypes and omits some of them. The data contain some 190,000 clones, about 9% of them singletons. CDR3 size: 12 residues. Germline V gives CDR1 LNHDA, CDR2 SQIVND (reference sequence). V shed 10 bases and J shed 5 bases, with 12 bases lying between them. The J gene is TRBJ2-1, the V gene TRBV19; D possibly corresponds to TRBD1 (5 bases). The origin of this receptor is a young woman in good health and CMV-seropositive. Material for sequencing was PBMCs. CDR3 sequence: CATRQKDNEQFF. The DNA of the CDR3 is TGTGCCACCCGACAGAAGGACAATGAGCAGTTCTTC.